This T cell receptor beta chain was identified during a study of shared clonotypes between healthy human individuals (dated by TCRdb to 2019 to 2021). General notes on the study: The cohort comprised a couple of women and three men aged 18 to 49 years. For each donor, three plates each were used for CD4 naive and CD4 memory, two plates were used for CD8 naive, and one plate was used for CD8 memory. To estimate repertoire size and how much clonotype sharing occurs between individuals, the study deeply sequenced the blood TCR repertoires of roughly 5 healthy adults. To increase sequencing depth and limit assay-specific biases, TCR repertoire library preparation and sequencing were carried out by different laboratories using diverse techniques. Between about 0.8 and 9 billion PBMCs per donor were obtained by leukapheresis. The study at large found these results: The genetic and exposure-history diversity represented was limited by the small number of donors. Across a handful of donors, about 4.5% of naive CD4, roughly 3.8% of naive CD8, about 2.3% of memory CD4, and 0.3% to 0.45% of memory CD8 clonotypes were shared. Estimated clonotype richness was generally larger for naive than for memory subsets. Sampling was limited to blood, and TCR repertoires in tissue likely differ from TCR repertoires in blood. Compared with non-shared clonotypes, clonotypes shared by all four sorted-subset donors had higher generation probabilities. Based on pairwise subsampling, the degree of clonotype sharing among donors was expected to be affected by sequencing depth. Rarefaction of sorted-subset datasets indicated incomplete sequencing despite the large sequencing depth.

Using the deep immunoSEQ assay, multiplex PCR amplified TCR CDR3 regions from genomic DNA. For each cell subset, the extracted genomic DNA was distributed evenly across all wells of several immunoSEQ 96-well plates, and each plate served as one replicate. For sorted subsets, approximately 190 ng genomic DNA, equal to some 30,000 T cell genomes, was loaded into each replicate PCR. Purified libraries were quantified with a Qubit 3.0 fluorometer, sized on a Bioanalyzer 2100, and re-quantified with the KAPA Library Quantification kit. Each immunoSEQ 96-well plate was sequenced on its own single-read 150-cycle Illumina NextSeq 550 flow cell. For the original study's pipeline: The immunoSEQ output contained only junctional sequences without quality scores, so filtering could not match that applied to full-length reads. To assign V/J genes and CDR3, sequences were annotated against IMGT germline references using PyIR, a Python wrapper for IgBLAST v1.9. Reads with weak V/J assignments (E-value above 1e-6), missing CDR3, stop codons, out-of-frame junctions, or ambiguous translated residues were removed. V3J clonotypes were defined as sequences sharing the same inferred V gene, J gene, and CDR3 amino acid sequence. Percentage overlap between repertoires was computed as shared unique clonotypes divided by the size of the smaller repertoire. Three approaches were used to assess repertoire richness: RTK rarefaction, the Chao1 estimator, and Recon v2.1 estimates of unobserved clonotypes. OLGA was used to compute generation probabilities for all TCRbeta clonotypes that the gDNA method yielded from a few donors. TCRdb mirrors the immuneACCESS table, restricted to in-frame sequences. Some clones are absent from its copies; in checked studies, under half trace to an unresolved V gene, and the reason for the others is unknown. V, J and clone size are taken as reported in that table, and D and trimming were inferred from the DNA itself. This sample lists about 2.5 million clones; approximately 90% were detected once. 0.37% of the sample rests with the top ten.

Remarks on this clone: Which antigen it targets is not known. No quality values exist for individual bases; no much larger clone is one base distant.

The donors were healthy, HIV-negative adults with no recently reported acute infections or vaccinations. Every donor was a Caucasian adult residing in Nashville, Tennessee, USA. CD4+ T cells were enriched by magnetic negative selection, after which naive cells were positively selected on CD45RA and the negative fraction was taken as the memory subset. Blood was collected by leukapheresis, and PBMCs were isolated by Ficoll-Histopaque density gradient centrifugation and then cryopreserved in liquid nitrogen vapor phase. Analytical flow cytometry was used to check the purity and quantity of every magnetically sorted T cell population. Each sorted fraction had its genomic DNA isolated and then quantified by UV absorbance on a Nanodrop 2000c. The germline V gene encodes CDR1 MDHEN and CDR2 SYDVKM. From cysteine to phenylalanine, the CDR3 is 18 amino acids long. The sequence is cut down to CDR3 DNA, 54 bases in frame from base 1. For this chain, trimming is 7 bases at the V end and 4 bases at the J end, and the number of junction bases without a gene match is 17.

The sequence derives from a man aged 18 to 35 in good health. Some clones in this sample may be carry-over from other donors' samples. The sequence links TRBV28 to TRBJ1-5, and 9 junctional nucleotides match TRBD1. Sequencing input: naive CD4+ T cells from PBMCs. The cell subset or site label for this specimen denotes: CD45RA+ positively selected. The base sequence is TGTGCCAGCAAAGGGACAGGGACATTGCCCCCCGCTAATCAGCCCCAGCATTTT. Its protein reads: CASKGTGTLPPANQPQHF.